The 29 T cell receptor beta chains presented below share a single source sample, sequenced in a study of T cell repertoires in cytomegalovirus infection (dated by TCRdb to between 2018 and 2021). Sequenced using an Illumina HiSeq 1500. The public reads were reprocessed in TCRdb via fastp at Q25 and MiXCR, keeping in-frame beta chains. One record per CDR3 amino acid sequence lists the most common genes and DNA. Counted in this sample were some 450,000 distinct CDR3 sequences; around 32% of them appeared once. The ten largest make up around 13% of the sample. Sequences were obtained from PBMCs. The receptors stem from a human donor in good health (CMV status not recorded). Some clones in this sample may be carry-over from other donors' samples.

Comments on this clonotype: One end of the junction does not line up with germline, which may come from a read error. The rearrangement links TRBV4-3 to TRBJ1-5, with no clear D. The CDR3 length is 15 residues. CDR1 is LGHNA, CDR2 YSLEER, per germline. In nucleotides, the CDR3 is TGCGCCAGCATCCAAGATGACGATAGCAATCAGCCCCAGCATTTT. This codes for CASIQDDDSNQPQHF.

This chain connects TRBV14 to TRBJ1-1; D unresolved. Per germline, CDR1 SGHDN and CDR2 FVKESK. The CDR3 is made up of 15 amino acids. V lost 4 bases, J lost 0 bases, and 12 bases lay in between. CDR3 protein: CASSLHTTMNTEAFF. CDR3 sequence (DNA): TGTGCCAGCAGCCTTCATACGACAATGAACACTGAAGCTTTCTTT.

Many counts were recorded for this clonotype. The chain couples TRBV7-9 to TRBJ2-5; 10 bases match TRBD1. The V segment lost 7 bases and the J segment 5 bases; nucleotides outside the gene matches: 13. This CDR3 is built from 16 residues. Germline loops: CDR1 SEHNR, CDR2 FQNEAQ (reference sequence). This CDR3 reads CASTLRDRGLGETQYF. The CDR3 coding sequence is TGTGCCAGCACTCTCCGGGACAGGGGTTTGGGGGAGACCCAGTACTTC.

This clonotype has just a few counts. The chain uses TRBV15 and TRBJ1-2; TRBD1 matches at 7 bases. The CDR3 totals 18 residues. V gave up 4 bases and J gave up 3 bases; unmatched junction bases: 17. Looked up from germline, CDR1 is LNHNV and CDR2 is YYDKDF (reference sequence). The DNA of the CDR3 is TGTGCCACCAGCACTAGCCGTAGGACAGGCCGCTTTGACTATGGCTACACCTTC. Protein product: CATSTSRRTGRFDYGYTF. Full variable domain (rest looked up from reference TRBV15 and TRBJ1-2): DAMVIQNPRYQVTQFGKPVTLSCSQTLNHNVMYWYQQKSSQAPKLLFHYYDKDFNNEADTPDNFQSRRPNTSFCFLDIRSPGLGDTAMYLCATSTSRRTGRFDYGYTFGSGTRLTVV.

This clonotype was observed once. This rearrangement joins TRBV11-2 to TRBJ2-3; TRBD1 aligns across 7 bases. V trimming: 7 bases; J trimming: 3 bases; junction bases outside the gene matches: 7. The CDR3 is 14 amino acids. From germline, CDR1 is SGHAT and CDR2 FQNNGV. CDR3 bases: TGTGCCAGCATCCGACAGACAGGGACAGATACGCAGTATTTT. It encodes CASIRQTGTDTQYF.

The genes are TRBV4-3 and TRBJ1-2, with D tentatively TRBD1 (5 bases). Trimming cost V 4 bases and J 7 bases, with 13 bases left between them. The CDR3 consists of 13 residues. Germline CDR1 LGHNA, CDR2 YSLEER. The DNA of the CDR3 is TGCGCCAGCAGCCCCCGGGGGGACTCTGGCTACACCTTC. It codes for CASSPRGDSGYTF.

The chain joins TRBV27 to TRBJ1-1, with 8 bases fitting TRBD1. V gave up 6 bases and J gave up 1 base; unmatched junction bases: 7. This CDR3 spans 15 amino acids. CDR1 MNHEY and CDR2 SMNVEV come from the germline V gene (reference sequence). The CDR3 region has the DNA TGTGCCAGCAGCTCAAGACAGGGGAAGAACACTGAAGCTTTCTTT. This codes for CASSSRQGKNTEAFF.

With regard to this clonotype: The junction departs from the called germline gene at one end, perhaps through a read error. CDR3 nucleotide sequence: TGTGCCCGCAGTTACTCGAGTACAGGGGTAATGTTCTATGGCTACACCTTC. The encoded protein is CARSYSSTGVMFYGYTF. This chain uses TRBV6-5 with TRBJ1-2, with 7 bases lining up with TRBD1. The CDR3 extends over 17 amino acids. Germline CDR1 and CDR2: MNHEY and SVGAGI.

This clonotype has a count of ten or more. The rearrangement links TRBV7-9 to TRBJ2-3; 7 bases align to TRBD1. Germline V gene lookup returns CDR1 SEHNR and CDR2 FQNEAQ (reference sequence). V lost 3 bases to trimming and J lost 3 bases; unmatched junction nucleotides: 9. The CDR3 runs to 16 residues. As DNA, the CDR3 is TGTGCCAGCAGCTTCCCCGGGACAGTCGCAACAGATACGCAGTATTTT. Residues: CASSFPGTVATDTQYF.

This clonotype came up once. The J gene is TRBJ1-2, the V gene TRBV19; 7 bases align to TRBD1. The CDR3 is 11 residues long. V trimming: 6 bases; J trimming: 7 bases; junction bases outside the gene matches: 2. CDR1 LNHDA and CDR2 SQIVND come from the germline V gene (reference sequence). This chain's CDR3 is CASRTGSGYTF. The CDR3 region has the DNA TGTGCCAGTAGGACAGGGAGTGGCTACACCTTC.

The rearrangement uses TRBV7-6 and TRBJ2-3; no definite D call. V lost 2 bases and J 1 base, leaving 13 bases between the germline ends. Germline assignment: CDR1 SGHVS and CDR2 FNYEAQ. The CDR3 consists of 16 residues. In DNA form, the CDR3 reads TGTGCCAGCAGCTTATCACTGGCTTCCGGCACAGATACGCAGTATTTT. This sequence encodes CASSLSLASGTDTQYF.

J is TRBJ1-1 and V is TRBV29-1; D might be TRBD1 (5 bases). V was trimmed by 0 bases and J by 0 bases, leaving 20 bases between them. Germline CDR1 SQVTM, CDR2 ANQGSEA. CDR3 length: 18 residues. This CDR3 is CSVEDRRGGWRMNTEAFF. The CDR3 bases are TGCAGCGTTGAAGATCGGCGGGGGGGATGGCGGATGAACACTGAAGCTTTCTTT.

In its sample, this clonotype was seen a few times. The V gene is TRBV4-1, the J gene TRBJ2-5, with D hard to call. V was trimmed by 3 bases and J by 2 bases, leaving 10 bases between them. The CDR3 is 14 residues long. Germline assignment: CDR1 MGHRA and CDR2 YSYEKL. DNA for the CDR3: TGCGCCAGCAGCCACCTCCCCGGGCAAGAGACCCAGTACTTC. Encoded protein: CASSHLPGQETQYF.

The CDR3 loop reads CASSPRPFQHSGANVLTF. Written as DNA, the CDR3 is TGTGCCAGCAGTCCCCGGCCCTTTCAGCACTCTGGGGCCAACGTCCTGACTTTC. The gene calls are TRBV7-2 and TRBJ2-6; D call uncertain. Germline values: CDR1 SGHTA, CDR2 FQGNSA. CDR3 length: 18 amino acids. V shed 6 bases and J shed 0 bases, with 18 bases lying between them.

This chain's CDR3 is CASSISATHRSNEKLFF. The CDR3 DNA is TGTGCCAGTAGTATTTCCGCGACCCATCGTTCCAATGAAAAACTGTTTTTT. The J gene is TRBJ1-4, the V gene TRBV19, with D unresolved. CDR1 and CDR2 from the germline V gene are LNHDA and SQIVND (reference sequence). Trimming pared 3 bases from V and 5 bases from J, leaving 19 bases between. There are 17 residues in the CDR3. Full variable domain (remainder filled in from reference TRBV19 and TRBJ1-4): DGGITQSPKYLFRKEGQNVTLSCEQNLNHDAMYWYRQDPGQGLRLIYYSQIVNDFQKGDIAEGYSVSREKKESFPLTVTSAQKNPTAFYLCASSISATHRSNEKLFFGSGTQLSVL.

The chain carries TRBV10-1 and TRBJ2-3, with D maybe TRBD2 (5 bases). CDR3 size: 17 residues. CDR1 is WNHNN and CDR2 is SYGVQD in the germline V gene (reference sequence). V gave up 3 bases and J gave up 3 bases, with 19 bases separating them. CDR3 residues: CASSEPSSLSSTDTQYF. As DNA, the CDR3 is TGCGCCAGCAGTGAACCTAGCTCCCTTTCGTCAACAGATACGCAGTATTTT.

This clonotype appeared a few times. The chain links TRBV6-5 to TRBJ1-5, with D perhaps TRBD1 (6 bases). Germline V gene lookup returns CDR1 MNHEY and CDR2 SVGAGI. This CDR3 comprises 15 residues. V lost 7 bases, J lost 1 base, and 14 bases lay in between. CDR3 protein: CASKTDRSSNQPQHF. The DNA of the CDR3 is TGTGCCAGCAAAACCGACAGGTCAAGCAATCAGCCCCAGCATTTT.

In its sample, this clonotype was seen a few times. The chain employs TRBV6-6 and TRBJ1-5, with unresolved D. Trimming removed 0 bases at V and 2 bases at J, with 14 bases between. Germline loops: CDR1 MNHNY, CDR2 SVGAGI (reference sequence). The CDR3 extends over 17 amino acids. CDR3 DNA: TGTGCCAGCAGTTACTCGATAAGGCGAGGAGGCAATCAGCCCCAGCATTTT. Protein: CASSYSIRRGGNQPQHF.

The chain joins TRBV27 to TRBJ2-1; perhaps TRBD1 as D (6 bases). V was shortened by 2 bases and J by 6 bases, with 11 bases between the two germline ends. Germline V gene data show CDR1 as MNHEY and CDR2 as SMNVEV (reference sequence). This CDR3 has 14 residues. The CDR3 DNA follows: TGTGCCAGCAGTTTACCCGGACAGAGCAATGAGCAGTTCTTC. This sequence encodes CASSLPGQSNEQFF.

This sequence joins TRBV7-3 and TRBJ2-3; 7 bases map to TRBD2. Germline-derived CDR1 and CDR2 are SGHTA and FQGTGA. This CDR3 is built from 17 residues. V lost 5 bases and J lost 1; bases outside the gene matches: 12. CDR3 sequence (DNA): TGTGCCAGCAGCAATCTTCCAGCGGGGATAGGCACAGATACGCAGTATTTT. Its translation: CASSNLPAGIGTDTQYF. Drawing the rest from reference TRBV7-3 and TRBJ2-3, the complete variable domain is GAGVSQTPSNKVTEKGKYVELRCDPISGHTALYWYRQSLGQGPEFLIYFQGTGAADDSGLPNDRFFAVRPEGSVSTLKIQRTERGDSAVYLCASSNLPAGIGTDTQYFGPGTRLTVL.

The CDR3 region is CASSPGLAGGPLFQETQYF. CDR3 bases: TGTGCCAGCAGTCCGGGACTAGCGGGGGGGCCGCTTTTCCAAGAGACCCAGTACTTC. The rearrangement joins TRBV28 to TRBJ2-5; 16 bases align to TRBD2. Germline V gene data show CDR1 as MDHEN and CDR2 as SYDVKM. The J segment lost 1 base and the V segment lost 5 bases, leaving 10 bases of the junction unmatched. CDR3 size: 19 residues. Together with reference TRBV28 and TRBJ2-5, the CDR3 gives the full variable domain: DVKVTQSSRYLVKRTGEKVFLECVQDMDHENMFWYRQDPGLGLRLIYFSYDVKMKEKGDIPEGYSVSREKKERFSLILESASTNQTSMYLCASSPGLAGGPLFQETQYFGPGTRLLVL.

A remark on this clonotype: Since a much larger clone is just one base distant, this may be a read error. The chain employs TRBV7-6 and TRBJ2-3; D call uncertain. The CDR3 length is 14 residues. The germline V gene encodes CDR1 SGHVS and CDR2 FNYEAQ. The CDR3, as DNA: TGTGCCAGCACCTTAGGGCCAGCCACAGATACGCAGTATTTT. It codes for CASTLGPATDTQYF.

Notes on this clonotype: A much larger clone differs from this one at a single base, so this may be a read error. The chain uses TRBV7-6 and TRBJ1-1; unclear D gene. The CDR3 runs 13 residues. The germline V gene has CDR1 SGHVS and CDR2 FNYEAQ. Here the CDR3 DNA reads TGTGCCAGCAGCAGACCAGTGAACACTGAAGCTTCCTTT. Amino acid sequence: CASSRPVNTEASF. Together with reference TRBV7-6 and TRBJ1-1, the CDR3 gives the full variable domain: GAGVSQSPRYKVTKRGQDVALRCDPISGHVSLYWYRQALGQGPEFLTYFNYEAQQDKSGLPNDRFSAERPEGSISTLTIQRTEQRDSAMYRCASSRPVNTEASFGQGTRLTVV.

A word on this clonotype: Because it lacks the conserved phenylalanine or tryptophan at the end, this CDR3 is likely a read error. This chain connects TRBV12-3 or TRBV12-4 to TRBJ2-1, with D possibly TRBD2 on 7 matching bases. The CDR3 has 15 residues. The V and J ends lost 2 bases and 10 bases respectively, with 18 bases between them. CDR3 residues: CASSLRRGRLKEQFC. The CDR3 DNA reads TGTGCCAGCAGTTTAAGGCGGGGGCGCCTCAAGGAGCAGTTCTGC.

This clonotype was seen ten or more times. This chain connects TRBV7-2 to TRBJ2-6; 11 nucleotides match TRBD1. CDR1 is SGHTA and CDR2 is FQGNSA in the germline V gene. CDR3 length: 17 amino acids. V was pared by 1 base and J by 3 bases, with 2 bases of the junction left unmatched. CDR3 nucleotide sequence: TGTGCCAGCAGCTTAGGGACAGGGGGCGGTGGGGCCAACGTCCTGACTTTC. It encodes CASSLGTGGGGANVLTF.

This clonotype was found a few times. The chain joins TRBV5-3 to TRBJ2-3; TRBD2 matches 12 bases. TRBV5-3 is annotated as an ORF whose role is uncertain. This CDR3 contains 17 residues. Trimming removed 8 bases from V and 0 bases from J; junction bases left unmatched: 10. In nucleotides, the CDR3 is TGTGCCAGCAGCCCTCGGACTAGCGGGGTTAGCACAGATACGCAGTATTTT. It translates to CASSPRTSGVSTDTQYF.

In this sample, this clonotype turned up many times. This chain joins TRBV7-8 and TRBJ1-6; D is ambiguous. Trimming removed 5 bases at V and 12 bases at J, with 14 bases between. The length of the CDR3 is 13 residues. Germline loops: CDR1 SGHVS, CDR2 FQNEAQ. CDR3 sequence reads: CASSDPRGEPLHF. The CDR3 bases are TGTGCCAGCAGCGATCCCCGTGGTGAACCCCTCCACTTT.

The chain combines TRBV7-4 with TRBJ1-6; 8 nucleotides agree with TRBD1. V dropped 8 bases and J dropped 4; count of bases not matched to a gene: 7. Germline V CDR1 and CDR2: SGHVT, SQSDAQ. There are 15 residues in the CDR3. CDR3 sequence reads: CASARGQIYNSPLHF. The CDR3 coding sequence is TGTGCCAGCGCCAGGGGGCAGATTTATAATTCACCCCTCCACTTT.

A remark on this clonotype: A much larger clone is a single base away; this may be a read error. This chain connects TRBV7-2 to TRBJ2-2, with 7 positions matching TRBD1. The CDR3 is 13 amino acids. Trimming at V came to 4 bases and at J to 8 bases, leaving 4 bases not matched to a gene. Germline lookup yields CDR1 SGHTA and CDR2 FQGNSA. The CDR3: CASSSLTGGELFF. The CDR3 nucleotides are TGTGCCAGCAGCTCGCTGACAGGGGGGGAGCTGTTTTTT.